This TCR beta chain emerged from a study of siplizumab effects on memory and regulatory T cells. Sequences were generated from unstimulated naive, memory, effector memory and TEMRA subsets in a few donor pairs. The CDR3 totals 14 residues. V was pared by 5 bases and J by 3 bases, with 13 bases between. CDR1 SGHTA and CDR2 FQGNSA come from the germline V gene. On this clone: As yet, its antigen is unknown.

Notes on the study in general: There appeared to be greater diversity in naive T cells than in memory cells, and naive T cells seemed major contributors to the alloresponse.

Some clones are missing from TCRdb's copy, which holds only in-frame ones; the method was immunoSEQ multiplex PCR. This table holds 57,000 or so clones, 70% to 85% found once. Sequences were obtained from memory CD4+ T cells sorted from blood. The chain links TRBV7-2 to TRBJ1-1, with D perhaps matching TRBD1 (6 bases). The receptor's source is a human donor in good health. This CDR3 is CASSPGHYYTEAFF. The CDR3 DNA reads TGTGCCAGCAGCCCGGGACACTACTACACTGAAGCTTTCTTT.